The text below deals with one T cell receptor (beta chain). This clonotype has a count of ten or more. It has no known antigen specificity. No base quality information exists; no much larger clone differs at one position. The sample belongs to a study of T cell repertoires in cytomegalovirus infection (dated 2019 in TCRdb). Regarding the complete study: The HLA type of each donor mattered for the analysis, because public TCR beta signatures pointed to carriage of CMV infection along with the matching HLA type.

Trimming takes 5 bases off V and 8 bases off J; junction bases not matched to a gene: 9. The CDR3, cysteine through phenylalanine, is 14 amino acids long. The DNA shown is the 42-base CDR3, in frame from base 1. Based on the germline V gene, the CDR1 and CDR2 sequences are SGHTA and FQGNSA. The instrument given in TCRdb is Illumina HiSeq 1500. TCRdb handled the public reads itself, with Q25 trimming in fastp and clone calling in MiXCR, and kept productive beta chains. For every CDR3 protein sequence, its rows merge into one entry that carries the most common genes and DNA. This sample holds about 110,000 distinct CDR3 sequences; around 10% were observed only once. The ten top clones hold 30% to 40% of the sample. The paper's findings and limits, for the study overall: In both this cohort and an independent cohort of several hundred donors, the cumulative frequency of public TCR beta family members distinguished carriers of CMV infection plus the relevant HLA type. In the ex vivo response, HLA-C-restricted CMV-specific TCR beta clonotypes were dominant, and in two of eight donors the single most frequent clonotype came from this HLA-C-restricted group.

The receptor's source is a human donor in good health (CMV status not recorded). Some clones in this sample may be carry-over from other donors' samples. The sample comprised PBMCs, sequenced either directly or after in vitro stimulation (not recorded which). Rearrangement joined TRBV7-2 to TRBJ1-2, and TRBD1 matches 9 of the central bases. The nucleotide sequence reads TGTGCCAGCAGCCCCTTACAGGGGGCCGCGGGCTACACCTTC. This is translated as CASSPLQGAAGYTF.